The 5 T cell receptor beta chains below come from one sample, sequenced in a study of human T cells and chemical hapten exposure. Time point indicated: patch test 3, about 24 weeks after DPC sensitization. Stated treatment: therapeutic diphenylcyclopropenone sensitization with weekly scalp DPC. TCRdb used MiXCR to reprocess the RACE reads, holding one entry per CDR3 protein. Here the sample spans roughly 84,000 distinct CDR3 sequences, more than 10% being singletons. The starting material was whole blood, obtained in connection with sensitization to the hapten diphenylcyclopropenone (DPC). Every receptor here comes from a woman between 50 and 59 years old with alopecia areata. Some clones in this sample may be carry-over from other donors' samples.

This clonotype was counted at least ten times. The CDR3 nucleotides read TGTGCCAGCAGTTACCGGGACGGAACTAACTATGGCTACACCTTC. Encoded protein: CASSYRDGTNYGYTF. The V and J genes are TRBV28 and TRBJ1-2; perhaps TRBD1 as D (5 bases). The CDR3 is 15 residues long. Germline lookup yields CDR1 MDHEN and CDR2 SYDVKM. V was cut by 4 bases and J by 0 bases, with 12 bases left in between.

The V and J genes are TRBV20-1 and TRBJ2-7; possible D gene TRBD2, 6 bases. The V and J ends lost 5 bases and 2 bases respectively, with 13 bases between them. Germline CDR1 reads DFQATT; CDR2 reads SNEGSKA (reference sequence). The CDR3 is 13 residues long. CDR3 DNA: TGCAGTGCTTTCCGGGACTCAGCCTACGAGCAGTACTTC. Translating it yields CSAFRDSAYEQYF.

This clonotype was seen a few times. The chain links TRBV5-1 to TRBJ2-2, with D unresolved. Per germline, CDR1 SGHRS and CDR2 YFSETQ. Trimming removed 0 bases at V and 2 bases at J, with 11 bases between. The CDR3 totals 16 residues. The CDR3 region has the DNA TGCGCCAGCAGCTTGGGAACAAACGGTAACACCGGGGAGCTGTTTTTT. It specifies CASSLGTNGNTGELFF.

A few counts support this clonotype. The rearrangement uses TRBV10-3 and TRBJ2-2; 7 nucleotides line up with TRBD1. The germline gives CDR1 ENHRY, CDR2 SYGVKD. Germline trimming cut 6 bases from V and 2 bases from J; bases unmatched to any gene: 3. This CDR3 region has 14 residues. The CDR3 DNA follows: TGTGCCATCAGCGGGACAGCCAACACCGGGGAGCTGTTTTTT. Translation: CAISGTANTGELFF.

This clonotype was counted many times. The rearrangement joins TRBV14 to TRBJ2-7; possibly TRBD2 for D (5 bases). V lost 1 base to trimming and J lost 6 bases, with 13 bases between them. The CDR3 covers 14 residues. Germline lookup yields CDR1 SGHDN and CDR2 FVKESK. In nucleotides, the CDR3 is TGTGCCAGCAGCCAAGTCCCGGGAATAGGCGAGCAGTACTTC. It codes for CASSQVPGIGEQYF.